Following are 19 T cell receptor beta chains from one sample sequenced in a study of T cells after yellow fever vaccination. From the 5' RACE reads, TCRdb called clonotypes with MiXCR, one entry per CDR3 protein. The sample has just under 30,000 distinct CDR3 sequences, 5% seen once. The starting material was CD8+ T cells sorted from PBMCs, obtained 10 days after the yellow fever booster vaccination. These receptors were taken from a man aged 30 to 45 who received the YFV17D yellow fever vaccine.

The rearrangement uses TRBV20-1 and TRBJ2-7; D perhaps matches TRBD2 (6 bases). CDR1 DFQATT and CDR2 SNEGSKA come from the germline V gene (reference sequence). There are 13 residues in the CDR3. Trimming took off 1 base at V and 5 bases at J, with 12 bases between the two ends. The CDR3 protein is CSARGEGGNEQYF. CDR3 DNA sequence: TGCAGTGCTAGAGGCGAGGGCGGGAACGAGCAGTACTTC.

Ten or more counts support this clonotype. The chain carries TRBV11-2 and TRBJ2-1; no reliable D call. The CDR3 contains 13 residues. The ends were cut back, 7 bases at V and 5 bases at J, with 12 bases in the middle. Germline-derived CDR1 and CDR2 are SGHAT and FQNNGV. The CDR3: CASKAGYNNEQFF. Written as DNA, the CDR3 is TGTGCCAGCAAAGCCGGCTACAACAATGAGCAGTTCTTC.

This chain joins TRBV5-6 and TRBJ2-1; D not certain. V was clipped by 4 bases and J by 0 bases, with 14 bases between them. Germline CDR1 reads SGHDT; CDR2 reads YYEEEE. The CDR3 totals 16 residues. CDR3 protein: CASSPVPGSSYNEQFF. CDR3 DNA sequence: TGTGCCAGCAGCCCCGTGCCGGGTAGCTCCTACAATGAGCAGTTCTTC.

This clonotype occurred many times. The chain employs TRBV13 and TRBJ2-3; 8 bases map to TRBD1. The germline V gene has CDR1 PRHDT and CDR2 FYEKMQ (reference sequence). CDR3 length equals 16 residues. Trimming cost V 2 bases and J 6 bases; bases outside gene matches: 10. DNA for the CDR3: TGTGCCAGCAGCTTAAGTAGCCCAAGGACAGGGGATACGCAGTATTTT. Protein sequence: CASSLSSPRTGDTQYF.

The rearrangement links TRBV4-3 to TRBJ1-2; D gene unclear. The CDR3 has 15 residues. Trimming cost V 1 base and J 3 bases, with 12 bases left between them. CDR1 LGHNA and CDR2 YSLEER come from the germline V gene. The CDR3: CASSQARYLDYGYTF. Written as DNA, the CDR3 is TGCGCCAGCAGCCAAGCCCGTTACCTAGACTATGGCTACACCTTC.

Many counts were recorded for this clonotype. The V call is TRBV9, the J call TRBJ2-3; 10 bases agree with TRBD2. V dropped 3 bases and J dropped 1; count of bases not matched to a gene: 2. The CDR3 is 15 amino acids. From germline, CDR1 is SGDLS and CDR2 YYNGEE. CDR3 residues: CASSASGRGTDTQYF. For the CDR3, the DNA is TGTGCCAGCAGCGCAAGCGGGAGGGGCACAGATACGCAGTATTTT.

This clonotype was seen at least ten times. The J gene is TRBJ2-3, the V gene TRBV19; 8 bases fit TRBD2. The CDR3 sequence is 14 residues long. Germline V gene data show CDR1 as LNHDA and CDR2 as SQIVND (reference sequence). Losses at the gene ends were 6 bases for V and 0 bases for J; bases not matched to a gene: 2. DNA for the CDR3: TGTGCCAGTAGCCCTAGCGGGAGCACAGATACGCAGTATTTT. Its protein product is CASSPSGSTDTQYF.

This clonotype has a count of ten or more. The chain is built from TRBV19 and TRBJ1-1; TRBD1 matches at 7 bases. The length of the CDR3 is 12 residues. In germline, CDR1 is LNHDA, CDR2 SQIVND (reference sequence). Trimming took 7 bases from V and 5 from J; bases not matched to a gene: 4. The CDR3: CASKHRGTEAFF. CDR3 DNA: TGTGCCAGTAAACACAGGGGTACTGAAGCTTTCTTT.

This clonotype occurred many times. The CDR3: CSATVPGTGYSPLHF. The CDR3 DNA sequence: TGCAGTGCTACCGTTCCCGGGACAGGTTATTCACCCCTCCACTTT. The genes are TRBV20-1 and TRBJ1-6, with 8 bases matching TRBD1. There are 15 residues in the CDR3. Trimming removed 4 bases from V and 8 bases from J; junction bases left unmatched: 10. Germline V lookup: CDR1 DFQATT, CDR2 SNEGSKA (reference sequence).

The table lists this clonotype with many counts. The rearrangement uses TRBV6-5 and TRBJ2-1; D possibly corresponds to TRBD1 (6 bases). V lost 6 bases and J lost 5, with 20 bases in between. This CDR3 has 16 residues. Germline V gene sequence: CDR1 MNHEY, CDR2 SVGAGI. CDR3 protein: CASRVGAGTKNNEQFF. CDR3 bases: TGTGCCAGCAGGGTGGGGGCAGGCACCAAGAACAATGAGCAGTTCTTC.

This clonotype was counted ten times or more. V and J are TRBV30 and TRBJ2-7; D is unclear. Trimming shortened V by 3 bases and J by 0 bases, and 9 bases separated the two germline ends. The length of the CDR3 is 13 residues. Germline V CDR1 and CDR2: GTSNPN, SVGIG (reference sequence). The CDR3 region is CAWRGRSSYEQYF. The CDR3, as DNA: TGTGCCTGGAGAGGCAGGAGCTCCTACGAGCAGTACTTC.

This clonotype was counted at least ten times. This chain links TRBV7-2 with TRBJ2-7, with D possibly being TRBD1 (5 bases). Trimming removed 5 bases from V and 6 bases from J, with 17 bases in between. The CDR3 has 14 amino acids. The germline gives CDR1 SGHTA, CDR2 FQGNSA. The CDR3 sequence: CASSLSPGSSEQYF. The CDR3, as DNA: TGTGCCAGCAGCCTTTCGCCAGGGTCAAGCGAGCAGTACTTC.

In its sample, this clonotype was seen many times. The chain links TRBV27 to TRBJ2-7; D call uncertain. This CDR3 comprises 13 residues. The V gene lost 3 bases and the J gene lost 4 bases, with 10 bases spanning the gap. Germline CDR1 and CDR2: MNHEY and SMNVEV (reference sequence). CDR3 loop: CASSFAGLYEQYF. The CDR3 bases are TGTGCCAGCAGTTTTGCCGGGTTATACGAGCAGTACTTC.

Many counts were recorded for this clonotype. The V and J genes are TRBV20-1 and TRBJ2-1; D is possibly TRBD2 (5 bases). Germline loops: CDR1 DFQATT, CDR2 SNEGSKA (reference sequence). This CDR3 spans 12 amino acids. The V end lost 6 bases, the J end lost 7 bases, and 13 bases lay between the germline ends. In DNA form, the CDR3 reads TGCAGTGCCGGTACAGCGGAAAATGAGCAGTTCTTC. Translating it yields CSAGTAENEQFF.

At least ten counts were recorded for this clonotype. CDR3 residues: CASSVGVGEALTDTQYF. The CDR3 DNA reads TGTGCCAGCAGCGTAGGGGTGGGGGAGGCGCTCACAGATACGCAGTATTTT. This rearrangement joins TRBV9 to TRBJ2-3; D may be TRBD2 (6 bases). V was pared by 0 bases and J by 2 bases, with 16 bases between. This CDR3 region has 17 residues. The germline gives CDR1 SGDLS, CDR2 YYNGEE. The whole variable domain, remainder taken from reference TRBV9 and TRBJ2-3, is DSGVTQTPKHLITATGQRVTLRCSPRSGDLSVYWYQQSLDQGLQFLIQYYNGEERAKGNILERFSAQQFPDLHSELNLSSLELGDSALYFCASSVGVGEALTDTQYFGPGTRLTVL.

This clonotype was detected ten times or more. CDR3 bases: TGTGCCACCAGCAGAGTACCTCGAGGGGGCGGGTCCTACGAGCAGTACTTC. This gives the protein CATSRVPRGGGSYEQYF. This chain links TRBV15 with TRBJ2-7; TRBD1 matches 7 bases. This CDR3 region has 17 residues. Trimming took 1 base from V and 1 from J; bases not matched to a gene: 10. Germline CDR1 LNHNV, CDR2 YYDKDF (reference sequence).

There are many counts of this clonotype. The chain combines TRBV7-9 with TRBJ1-3; possibly TRBD1 for D (6 bases). The V gene lost 5 bases and the J gene lost 0 bases, with 20 bases spanning the gap. CDR1 and CDR2 from the germline V gene are SEHNR and FQNEAQ (reference sequence). The CDR3 totals 18 residues. The CDR3 nucleotides read TGTGCCAGCAGCGGGGCCGGAGCGGACAGCAACTCTGGAAACACCATATATTTT. Translated, it gives CASSGAGADSNSGNTIYF.

This clonotype was seen more than once but under ten times. V is TRBV4-2 and J is TRBJ2-2; D gene uncertain. This CDR3 region has 15 residues. Germline values: CDR1 LGHNA, CDR2 YNFKEQ. V lost 1 base and J 6 bases, leaving 12 bases between the germline ends. The CDR3 here is CASSQAMRLAGELFF. CDR3 sequence (DNA): TGTGCCAGCAGCCAAGCAATGAGGCTGGCCGGGGAGCTGTTTTTT.

The sample holds many counts of this clonotype. The chain combines TRBV4-1 with TRBJ2-2, with D possibly matching TRBD2 (6 bases). The CDR3 totals 15 residues. Germline assignment: CDR1 MGHRA and CDR2 YSYEKL. The germline V and J ends were trimmed by 0 bases and 4 bases, with 9 bases remaining between them. The CDR3 loop reads CASSQERRATGELFF. The CDR3 region has the DNA TGCGCCAGCAGCCAAGAAAGGAGGGCCACCGGGGAGCTGTTTTTT.